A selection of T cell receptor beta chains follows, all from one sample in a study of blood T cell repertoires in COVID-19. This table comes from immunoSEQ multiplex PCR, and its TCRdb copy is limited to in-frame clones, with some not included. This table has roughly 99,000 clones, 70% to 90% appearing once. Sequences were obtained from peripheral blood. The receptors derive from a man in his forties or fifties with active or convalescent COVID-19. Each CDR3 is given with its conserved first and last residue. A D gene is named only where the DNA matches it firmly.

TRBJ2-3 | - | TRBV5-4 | TGTGCCAGCAGTAAGGACACCGGAATTTTTAGCACAGATACGCAGTATTTT | CASSKDTGIFSTDTQYF
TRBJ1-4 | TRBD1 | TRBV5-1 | TGCGCCAGCGGCCGACAGGGCGCTTTCCCGATCCGCGAAACGAATGAAAAACTGTTTTTT | CASGRQGAFPIRETNEKLFF
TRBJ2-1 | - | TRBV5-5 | TGTGCCAGCAGCTTGGGGACAAGCTCCTACAATGAGCAGTTCTTC | CASSLGTSSYNEQFF
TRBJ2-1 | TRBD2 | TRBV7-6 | TGTGCCAGCAGCCCAGGGGGACTAGCGGGAGGAAAAACCTACAATGAGCAGTTCTTC | CASSPGGLAGGKTYNEQFF
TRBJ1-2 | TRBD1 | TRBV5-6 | TGTGCCAGCAGCTTCTGGGACAGACCCTATGGCTACACCTTC | CASSFWDRPYGYTF
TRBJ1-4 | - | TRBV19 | TGTGCCAGTAGTATGGCGCTGGGAGGCGAAAAACTGTTTTTT | CASSMALGGEKLFF
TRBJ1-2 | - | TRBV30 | TGTGCCTGGAGTCAGAGGTTTGGTGGCTACACCTTC | CAWSQRFGGYTF
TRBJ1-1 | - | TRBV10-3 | TGTGCCACCATAGAGAACACTGAAGCTTTCTTT | CATIENTEAFF
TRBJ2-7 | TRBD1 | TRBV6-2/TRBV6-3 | TGTGCCAGCAGTACGGGACAGGGAACCCGAGAGCAGTACTTC | CASSTGQGTREQYF
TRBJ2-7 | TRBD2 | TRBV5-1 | TGCGCCAGCAGTGAGACTAGCGGGAGCGAGCAGTACTTC | CASSETSGSEQYF
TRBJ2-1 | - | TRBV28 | TGTGCCAGCCGTTACCCCCTAGGGAGCCGAGATGAGCAGTTCTTC | CASRYPLGSRDEQFF
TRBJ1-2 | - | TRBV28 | TGTGCCAGCAGTACACATCCAATGACAAACCTCTTC | CASSTHPMTNLF
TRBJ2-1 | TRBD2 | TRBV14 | TGTGCCAGCAGTTCCAGACTAGCGGGAGACGCAAGCTCCTACAATGAGCAGTTCTTC | CASSSRLAGDASSYNEQFF
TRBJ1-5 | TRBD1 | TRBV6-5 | TGTGCCAGCGGGACAGAACGCAATCAGCCCCAGCATTTT | CASGTERNQPQHF
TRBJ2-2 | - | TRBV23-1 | TGCGCCAGCACGGGGGTCACCGGGGAGCTGTTTTTT | CASTGVTGELFF
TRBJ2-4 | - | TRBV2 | TGTGCCAGCAGTGAAGGGAGGGGTGGCAAAAACATTCAGTACTTC | CASSEGRGGKNIQYF
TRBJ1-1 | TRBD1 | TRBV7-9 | TGTGCCAGCAGCTTAAAGGGACAGGGGGAAGCTTTCTTT | CASSLKGQGEAFF
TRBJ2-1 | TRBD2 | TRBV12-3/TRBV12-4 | TGTGCCAGCAGTTTAGTCGGGGGACTAGAGCAGTTCTTC | CASSLVGGLEQFF
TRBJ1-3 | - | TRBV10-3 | TGTGCCATAGGGGTCTCTGGAAACACCATATATTTT | CAIGVSGNTIYF
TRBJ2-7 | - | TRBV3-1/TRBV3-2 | TGTGCCAGCATCCGTTCCTACGAGCAGTACTTC | CASIRSYEQYF
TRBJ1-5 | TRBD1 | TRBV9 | TGTGCCAGCAGCGTGACAGGGGAATTTCAGCCCCAGCATTTT | CASSVTGEFQPQHF
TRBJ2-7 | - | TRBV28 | TGTGCCAGCAGTTTCCCCCGCCAGGGGGGCGGCTACGAGCAGTACTTC | CASSFPRQGGGYEQYF
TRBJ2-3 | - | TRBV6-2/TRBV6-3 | TGTGCCAGCAGTTACCGACTGGATACGCAGTATTTT | CASSYRLDTQYF
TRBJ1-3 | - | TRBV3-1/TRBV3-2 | TGTGCCAGCAGCTCGGGGGGGGCTGGAAACACCATATATTTT | CASSSGGAGNTIYF
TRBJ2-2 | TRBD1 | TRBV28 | TGTGCCAGCAGACTTACAGGGGCTGTCACCGGGGAGCTGTTTTTT | CASRLTGAVTGELFF
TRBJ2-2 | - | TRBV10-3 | TGTGCCTCAGTGGGGGGACTCAGTACCGGGGAGCTGTTTTTT | CASVGGLSTGELFF
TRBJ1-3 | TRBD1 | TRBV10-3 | TGTGCCATCAGTAGACAGGGTGGAAACACCATATATTTT | CAISRQGGNTIYF
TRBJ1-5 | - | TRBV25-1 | TGTGCCAGCAGTGAGGGACTTAGCAATCAGCCCCAGCATTTT | CASSEGLSNQPQHF
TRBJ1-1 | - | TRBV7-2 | TGTGCCAGCAGCTTAGCTCCGGCGGTGGGCACTGAAGCTTTCTTT | CASSLAPAVGTEAFF
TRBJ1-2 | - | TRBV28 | TGTGCCAGCAGGACCCTATCAGGGTACTATGGCTACACCTTC | CASRTLSGYYGYTF